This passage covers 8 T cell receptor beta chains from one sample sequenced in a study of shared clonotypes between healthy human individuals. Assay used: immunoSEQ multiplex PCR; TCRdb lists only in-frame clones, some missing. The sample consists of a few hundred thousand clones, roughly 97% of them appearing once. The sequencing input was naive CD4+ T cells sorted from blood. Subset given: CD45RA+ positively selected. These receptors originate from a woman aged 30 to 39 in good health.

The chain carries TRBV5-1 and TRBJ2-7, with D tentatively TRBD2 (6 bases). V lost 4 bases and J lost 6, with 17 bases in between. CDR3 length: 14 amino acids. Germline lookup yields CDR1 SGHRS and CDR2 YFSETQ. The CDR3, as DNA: TGCGCCAGCAGCCCCTTGGGGGACTCGCGCGAGCAGTACTTC. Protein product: CASSPLGDSREQYF. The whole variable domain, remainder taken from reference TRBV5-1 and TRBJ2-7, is KAGVTQTPRYLIKTRGQQVTLSCSPISGHRSVSWYQQTPGQGLQFLFEYFSETQRNKGNFPGRFSGRQFSNSRSEMNVSTLELGDSALYLCASSPLGDSREQYFGPGTRLTVT.

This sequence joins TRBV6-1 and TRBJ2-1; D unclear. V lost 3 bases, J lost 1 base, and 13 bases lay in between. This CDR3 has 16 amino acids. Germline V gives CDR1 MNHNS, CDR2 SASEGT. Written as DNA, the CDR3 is TGTGCCAGCAGTGAGCCAAGGTCAGGATCCTACAATGAGCAGTTCTTC. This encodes CASSEPRSGSYNEQFF.

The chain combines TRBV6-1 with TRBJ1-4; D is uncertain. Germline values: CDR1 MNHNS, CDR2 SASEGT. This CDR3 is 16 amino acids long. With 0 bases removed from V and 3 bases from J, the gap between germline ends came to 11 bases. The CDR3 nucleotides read TGTGCCAGCAGTGAAGCGAACGGGGTAGCTAATGAAAAACTGTTTTTT. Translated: CASSEANGVANEKLFF.

DNA of the CDR3: TGTGCCAGCATCATAGGACCATCCGGCACAGATACGCAGTATTTT. This translates into CASIIGPSGTDTQYF. This rearrangement joins TRBV28 to TRBJ2-3; D gene uncertain. Trimming removed 7 bases at V and 1 base at J, with 15 bases between. The CDR3 has 15 residues. Looked up from germline, CDR1 is MDHEN and CDR2 is SYDVKM.

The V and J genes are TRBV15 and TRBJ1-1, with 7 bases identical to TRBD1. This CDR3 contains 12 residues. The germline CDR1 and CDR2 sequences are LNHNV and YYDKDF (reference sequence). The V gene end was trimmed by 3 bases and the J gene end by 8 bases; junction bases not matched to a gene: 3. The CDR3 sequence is CATSSTTGEAFF. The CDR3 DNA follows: TGTGCCACCAGCAGCACGACAGGGGAAGCTTTCTTT.

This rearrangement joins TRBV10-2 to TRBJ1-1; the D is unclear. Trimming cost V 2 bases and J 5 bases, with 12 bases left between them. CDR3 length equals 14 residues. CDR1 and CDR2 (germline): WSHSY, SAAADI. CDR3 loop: CASSEPGSRTEAFF. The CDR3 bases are TGCGCCAGCAGTGAGCCGGGAAGTCGAACTGAAGCTTTCTTT.

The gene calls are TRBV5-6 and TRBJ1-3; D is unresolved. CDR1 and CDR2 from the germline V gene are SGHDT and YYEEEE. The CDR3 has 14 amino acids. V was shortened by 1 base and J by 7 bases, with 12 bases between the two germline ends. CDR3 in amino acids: CASSLMGKWNTIYF. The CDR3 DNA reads TGTGCCAGCAGCTTGATGGGGAAGTGGAACACCATATATTTT. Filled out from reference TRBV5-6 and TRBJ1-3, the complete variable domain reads DAGVTQSPTHLIKTRGQQVTLRCSPKSGHDTVSWYQQALGQGPQFIFQYYEEEERQRGNFPDRFSGHQFPNYSSELNVNALLLGDSALYLCASSLMGKWNTIYFGEGSWLTVV.

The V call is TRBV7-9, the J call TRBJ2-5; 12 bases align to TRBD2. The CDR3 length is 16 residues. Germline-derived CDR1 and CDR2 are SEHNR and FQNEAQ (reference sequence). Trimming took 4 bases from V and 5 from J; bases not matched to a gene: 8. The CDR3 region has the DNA TGTGCCAGCAGCTCTCCTCGGACTAGCGGGACGGAGACCCAGTACTTC. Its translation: CASSSPRTSGTETQYF.